This T cell receptor (beta chain) was sequenced during a study of T-cell memory formation after mild COVID-19. Study at large: In these data, TCR clusters were largely donor specific. General observations from the study: Clones that shrank (day 15 to 85) were balanced CD4/CD8, whereas later expanders leaned CD4+. Contracting CD8+ clones were enriched in EMRA, CD4+ mainly in CM and EM.

V gave up 0 bases and J gave up 4 bases; unmatched junction bases: 17. The CDR3 loop spans 20 amino acids. CDR1 is MGHRA, CDR2 YSYEKL, per germline. About this clonotype itself: Its antigen remains unidentified.

Sample barcodes and UMIs were carried by the TCR alpha and TCR beta cDNA libraries that 5'RACE generated with constant-segment primers. TCRdb analysed the 5' RACE reads with MiXCR anew, one entry per CDR3 protein. The sample contains some 300,000 distinct CDR3 sequences, 20% of which appear only once. The TCR was taken from a young man who had mild COVID-19 (a few samples of this study predate the infection). Cell type and time point are not known. This rearrangement joins TRBV4-1 to TRBJ2-2, with TRBD1 matching over 7 bases. The sequencing sample was made of PBMCs or a T cell subset sorted from them (not recorded which). In DNA, the CDR3 is TGCGCCAGCAGCCAAGAAGGGACAGTGCCACCATACTCAGTCACCGGGGAGCTGTTTTTT. Translation gives CASSQEGTVPPYSVTGELFF.